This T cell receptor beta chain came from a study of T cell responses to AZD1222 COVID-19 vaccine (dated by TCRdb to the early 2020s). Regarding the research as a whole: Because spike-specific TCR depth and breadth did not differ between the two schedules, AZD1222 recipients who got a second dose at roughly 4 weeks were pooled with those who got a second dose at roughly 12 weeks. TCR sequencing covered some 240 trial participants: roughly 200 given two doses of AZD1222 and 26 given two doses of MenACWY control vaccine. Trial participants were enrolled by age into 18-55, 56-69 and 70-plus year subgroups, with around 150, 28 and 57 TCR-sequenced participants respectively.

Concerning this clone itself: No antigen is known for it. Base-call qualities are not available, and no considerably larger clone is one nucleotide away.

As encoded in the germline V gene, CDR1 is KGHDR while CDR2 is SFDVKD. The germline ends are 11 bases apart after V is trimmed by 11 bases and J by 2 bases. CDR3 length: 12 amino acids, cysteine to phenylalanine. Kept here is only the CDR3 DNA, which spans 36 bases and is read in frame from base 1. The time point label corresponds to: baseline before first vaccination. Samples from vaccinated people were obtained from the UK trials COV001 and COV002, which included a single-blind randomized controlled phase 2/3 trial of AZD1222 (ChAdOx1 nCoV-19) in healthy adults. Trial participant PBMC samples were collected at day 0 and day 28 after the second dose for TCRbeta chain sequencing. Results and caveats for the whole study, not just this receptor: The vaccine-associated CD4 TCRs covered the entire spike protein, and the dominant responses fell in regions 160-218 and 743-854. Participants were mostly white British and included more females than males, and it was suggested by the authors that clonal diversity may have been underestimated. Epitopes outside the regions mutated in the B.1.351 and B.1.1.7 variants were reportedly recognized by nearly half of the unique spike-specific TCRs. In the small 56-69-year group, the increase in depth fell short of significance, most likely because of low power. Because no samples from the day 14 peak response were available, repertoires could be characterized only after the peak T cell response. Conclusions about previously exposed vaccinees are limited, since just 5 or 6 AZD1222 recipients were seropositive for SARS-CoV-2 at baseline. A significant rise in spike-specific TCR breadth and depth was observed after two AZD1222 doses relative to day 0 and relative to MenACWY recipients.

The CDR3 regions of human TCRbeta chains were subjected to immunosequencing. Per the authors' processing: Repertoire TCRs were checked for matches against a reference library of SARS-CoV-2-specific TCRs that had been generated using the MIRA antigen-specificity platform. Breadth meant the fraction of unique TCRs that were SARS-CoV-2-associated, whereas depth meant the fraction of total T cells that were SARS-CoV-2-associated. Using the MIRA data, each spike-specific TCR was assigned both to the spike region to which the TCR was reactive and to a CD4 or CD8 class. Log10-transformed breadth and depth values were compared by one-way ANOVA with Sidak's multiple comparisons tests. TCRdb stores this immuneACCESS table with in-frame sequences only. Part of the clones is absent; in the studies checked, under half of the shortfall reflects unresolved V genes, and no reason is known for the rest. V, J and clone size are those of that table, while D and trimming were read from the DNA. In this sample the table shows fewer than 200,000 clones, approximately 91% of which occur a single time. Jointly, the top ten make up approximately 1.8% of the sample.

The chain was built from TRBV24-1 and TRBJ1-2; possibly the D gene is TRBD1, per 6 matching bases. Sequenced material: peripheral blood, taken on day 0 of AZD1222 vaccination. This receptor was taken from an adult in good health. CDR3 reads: CAISQGNYGYTF. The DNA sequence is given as TGTGCCATAAGCCAGGGGAACTATGGCTACACCTTC.